This TCR beta chain is from a study of blood T cell repertoires in COVID-19. Study summary: Sites across the United States, Italy and Spain contributed samples from acute and convalescent COVID-19. Sample material is recorded as cDNA or gDNA derived from T cells, B-cell-depleted T cells, or PBMCs.

The CDR3 covers 14 residues. Trimming pared 6 bases from V and 5 bases from J, leaving 11 bases between. The V gene's germline CDR1 is MNHEY and CDR2 SVGAGI. Original data processing: Reference gene primer amplification gave nucleated cell count estimates. Sequencing used immunoSEQ multiplex PCR; TCRdb keeps in-frame clones, though not all of them. For V, J and clone size, that table is used; D and trimming come from the DNA. The data show some 220,000 clones, about 83% seen once. This TCR was sampled from a human donor in a cohort sampled during active COVID-19. The source material was peripheral blood. The chain combines TRBV6-5 with TRBJ1-6; D might be TRBD1 (5 bases). CDR3 nucleotides: TGTGCCAGCAGCCGACAGTCGGATAATTCACCCCTCCACTTT. Its protein product is CASSRQSDNSPLHF.